The subject of this entry is one T cell receptor beta chain. In the same sample, other DNA sequences code for this CDR3. The data originate from a study of CD8+ T cells in alopecia areata. Lesional scalp punch biopsies and peripheral blood came from alopecia areata patients. It was cDNA, reverse transcribed from extracted RNA, that served as the sequencing template. The assay was immunoSEQ multiplex PCR, and TCRdb's table has in-frame clones only and misses some. The table has some 120,000 clones, about 50% seen once; the top ten hold 8% to 11%. This clonotype was obtained from a human donor with alopecia areata. The source material was NKG2D-low CD8+ T cells sorted from blood.

CDR3 bases: TGTGCCAGCAGCGTCGGGACTAGCGACTACGAGCAGTACTTC. Translating gives CASSVGTSDYEQYF. The chain carries TRBV9 and TRBJ2-7, with 10 positions matching TRBD2. The CDR3 covers 14 residues. The germline CDR1 and CDR2 sequences are SGDLS and YYNGEE. After removal of 2 bases from V and 3 bases from J, the junction contained 2 bases not matched to a gene.